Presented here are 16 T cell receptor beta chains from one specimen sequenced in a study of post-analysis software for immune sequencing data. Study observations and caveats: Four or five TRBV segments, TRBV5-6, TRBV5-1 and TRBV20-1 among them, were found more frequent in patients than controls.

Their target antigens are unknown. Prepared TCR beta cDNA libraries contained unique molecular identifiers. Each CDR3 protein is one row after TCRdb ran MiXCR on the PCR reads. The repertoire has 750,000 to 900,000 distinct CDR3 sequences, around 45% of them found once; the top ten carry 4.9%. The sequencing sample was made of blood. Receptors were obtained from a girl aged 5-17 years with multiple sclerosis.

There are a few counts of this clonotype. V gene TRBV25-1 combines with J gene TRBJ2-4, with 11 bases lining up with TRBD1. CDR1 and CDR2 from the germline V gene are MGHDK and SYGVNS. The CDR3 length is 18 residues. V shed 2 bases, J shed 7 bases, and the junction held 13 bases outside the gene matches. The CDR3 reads CASSESGTGGKVMNIQYF. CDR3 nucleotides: TGTGCCAGCAGTGAAAGCGGGACAGGGGGGAAGGTGATGAACATTCAGTACTTC.

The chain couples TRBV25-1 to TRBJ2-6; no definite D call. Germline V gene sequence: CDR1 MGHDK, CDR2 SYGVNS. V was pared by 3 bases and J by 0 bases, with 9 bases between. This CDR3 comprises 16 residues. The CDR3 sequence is CASSDRDRSGANVLTF. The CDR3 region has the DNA TGTGCCAGCAGTGATCGTGACCGCTCTGGGGCCAACGTCCTGACTTTC.

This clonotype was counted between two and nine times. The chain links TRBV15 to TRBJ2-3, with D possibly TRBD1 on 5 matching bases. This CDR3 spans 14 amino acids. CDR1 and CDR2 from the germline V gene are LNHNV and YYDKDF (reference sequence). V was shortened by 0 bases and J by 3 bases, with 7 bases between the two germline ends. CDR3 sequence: CATSRDKGTDTQYF. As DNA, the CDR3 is TGTGCCACCAGCAGAGATAAGGGGACAGATACGCAGTATTTT.

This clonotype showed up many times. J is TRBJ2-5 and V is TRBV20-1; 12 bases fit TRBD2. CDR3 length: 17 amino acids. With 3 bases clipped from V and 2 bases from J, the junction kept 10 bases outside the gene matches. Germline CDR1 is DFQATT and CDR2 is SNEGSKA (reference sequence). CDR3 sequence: CSASRFGTSGFQETQYF. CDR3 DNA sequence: TGCAGTGCTAGTCGCTTCGGGACTAGCGGGTTTCAAGAGACCCAGTACTTC.

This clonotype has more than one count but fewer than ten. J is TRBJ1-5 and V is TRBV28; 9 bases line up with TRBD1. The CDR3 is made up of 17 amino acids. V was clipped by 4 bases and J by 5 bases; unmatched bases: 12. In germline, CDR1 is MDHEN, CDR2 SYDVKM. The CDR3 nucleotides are TGTGCCAGCAGTTCCTTGATTAGACAGGGGGTGTATCAGCCCCAGCATTTT. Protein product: CASSSLIRQGVYQPQHF.

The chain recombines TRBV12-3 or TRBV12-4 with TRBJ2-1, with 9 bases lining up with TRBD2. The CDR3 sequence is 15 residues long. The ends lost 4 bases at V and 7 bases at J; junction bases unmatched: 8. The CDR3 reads CASSYWSGRSNEQFF. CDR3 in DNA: TGTGCCAGCAGTTATTGGAGCGGGAGGAGTAATGAGCAGTTCTTC.

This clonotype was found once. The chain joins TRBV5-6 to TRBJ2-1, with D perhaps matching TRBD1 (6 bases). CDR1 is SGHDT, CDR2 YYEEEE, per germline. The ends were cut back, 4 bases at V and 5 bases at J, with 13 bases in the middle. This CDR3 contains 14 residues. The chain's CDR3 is CASSPGAVHNEQFF. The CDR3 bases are TGTGCCAGCAGCCCAGGGGCGGTCCACAATGAGCAGTTCTTC.

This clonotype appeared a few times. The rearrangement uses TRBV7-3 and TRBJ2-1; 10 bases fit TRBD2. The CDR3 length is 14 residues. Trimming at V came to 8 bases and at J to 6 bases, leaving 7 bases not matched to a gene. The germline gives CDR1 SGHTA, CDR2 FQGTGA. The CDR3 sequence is CASSPGLASNEQFF. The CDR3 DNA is TGTGCCAGCTCTCCGGGACTAGCGAGCAATGAGCAGTTCTTC.

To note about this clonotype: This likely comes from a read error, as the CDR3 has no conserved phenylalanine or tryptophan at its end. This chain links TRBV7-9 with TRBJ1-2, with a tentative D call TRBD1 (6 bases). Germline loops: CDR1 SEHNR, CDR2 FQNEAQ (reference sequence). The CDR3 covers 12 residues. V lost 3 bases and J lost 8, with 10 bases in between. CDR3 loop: CASSFRGAGYTC. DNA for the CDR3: TGTGCCAGCAGCTTCAGGGGCGCGGGCTACACCTGC.

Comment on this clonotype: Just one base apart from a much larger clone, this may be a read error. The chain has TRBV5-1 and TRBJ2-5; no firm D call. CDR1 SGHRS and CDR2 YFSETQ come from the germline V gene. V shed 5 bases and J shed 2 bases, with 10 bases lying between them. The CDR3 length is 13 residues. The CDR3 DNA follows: TGCGCCAGCAGGTGGTCTAGTCAAGAGACCCAGTACTTC. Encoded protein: CASRWSSQETQYF.

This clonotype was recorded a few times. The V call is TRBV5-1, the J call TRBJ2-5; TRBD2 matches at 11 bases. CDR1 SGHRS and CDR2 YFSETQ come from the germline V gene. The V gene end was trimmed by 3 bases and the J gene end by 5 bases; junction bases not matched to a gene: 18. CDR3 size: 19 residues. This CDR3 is CASSSGIIAGGATVETQYF. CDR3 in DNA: TGCGCCAGCAGCTCTGGCATAATAGCGGGAGGGGCTACGGTGGAGACCCAGTACTTC.

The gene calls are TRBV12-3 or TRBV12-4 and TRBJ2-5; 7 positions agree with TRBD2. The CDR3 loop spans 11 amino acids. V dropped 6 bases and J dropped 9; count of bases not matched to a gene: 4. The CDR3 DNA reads TGTGCCAGCAGGGGGGGGAAGTCCCAGTACTTC. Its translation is CASRGGKSQYF.

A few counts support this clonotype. CDR3 nucleotide sequence: TGTGCCAGCAGTGAAGGCATGGGGGGTAGCTATGGCTACACCTTC. Its translation: CASSEGMGGSYGYTF. V is TRBV6-1 and J is TRBJ1-2; possibly TRBD1 for D (5 bases). Germline loops: CDR1 MNHNS, CDR2 SASEGT. The CDR3 spans 15 residues. Trimming pared 1 base from V and 4 bases from J, leaving 13 bases between.

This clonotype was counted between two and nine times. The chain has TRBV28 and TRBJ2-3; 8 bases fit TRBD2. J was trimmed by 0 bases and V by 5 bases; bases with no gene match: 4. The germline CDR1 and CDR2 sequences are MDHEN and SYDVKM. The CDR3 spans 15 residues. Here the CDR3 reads CASSGRLASTDTQYF. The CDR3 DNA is TGTGCCAGCAGTGGGAGACTAGCGAGCACAGATACGCAGTATTTT. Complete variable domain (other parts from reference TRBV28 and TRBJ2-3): DVKVTQSSRYLVKRTGEKVFLECVQDMDHENMFWYRQDPGLGLRLIYFSYDVKMKEKGDIPEGYSVSREKKERFSLILESASTNQTSMYLCASSGRLASTDTQYFGPGTRLTVL.

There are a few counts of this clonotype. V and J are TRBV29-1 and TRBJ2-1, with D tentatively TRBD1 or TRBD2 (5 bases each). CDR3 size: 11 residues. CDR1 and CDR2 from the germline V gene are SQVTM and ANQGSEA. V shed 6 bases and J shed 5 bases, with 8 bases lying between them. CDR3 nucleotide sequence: TGCAGCGTGGGACCTCACAATGAGCAGTTCTTC. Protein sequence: CSVGPHNEQFF.

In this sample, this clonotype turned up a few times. The DNA for the CDR3 is TGTGCCAGCAGCGTTGACGGGCGGGAGGGCCAGAACAATGAGCAGTTCTTC. Translating gives CASSVDGREGQNNEQFF. The chain joins TRBV6-1 to TRBJ2-1; 9 bases align to TRBD2. The CDR3 is 17 amino acids. From germline, CDR1 is MNHNS and CDR2 SASEGT. The V gene end was trimmed by 6 bases and the J gene end by 5 bases; junction bases not matched to a gene: 14.